This T cell receptor beta chain emerged from a study of CD8 T cells in Susac syndrome. Of note for this clonotype: Antigen: not known.

Germline CDR1 reads SQVTM; CDR2 reads ANQGSEA. This CDR3 contains 13 residues. V was trimmed by 3 bases and J by 7 bases, leaving 13 bases between them. Study outcomes and limitations: As the study acknowledged, the number of individuals who were part of its TCR sequencing and HLA analysis was relatively small.

Random-hexamer reverse transcription was applied to roughly 0.5 to 1 ug RNA. TCRdb reprocessed the immunoSEQ multiplex PCR reads with MiXCR, giving one entry per CDR3 protein. The sample yields almost 450,000 distinct CDR3 sequences, approximately 85% seen once. J is TRBJ2-1 and V is TRBV29-1, with D perhaps TRBD2 (5 bases). The receptor comes from a human donor with multiple sclerosis. Material: CD8+ T cells from PBMCs. This chain's CDR3 is CSVEEETPNEQFF. CDR3 DNA sequence: TGCAGCGTTGAGGAGGAGACCCCGAATGAGCAGTTCTTC.